The 2 T cell receptor beta chains in this list originate from one sample, sequenced in a study of T cells in women clearing cervical HPV infection. Generated by immunoSEQ multiplex PCR, the TCRdb table keeps only in-frame clones and is missing some. The sample totals about 39,000 clones. Source material: blood buffy coat. The origin of the receptors is a woman between 18 and 69 years old with a cervical HPV16 infection that either progressed to CIN3+ or cleared (not recorded which).

About this clone: The read terminates 3 residues ahead of where the CDR3 ends, so the germline J gene completes it. The V and J genes are TRBV11-2 and TRBJ2-2; tentative D call: TRBD2 (7 bases). The CDR3 has 15 amino acids. The germline V gene encodes CDR1 SGHAT and CDR2 FQNNGV. The covered CDR3 bases are TGTGCCAGCAGCACCTACAGGGCCGGGGAGGGTTCG. It yields the protein CASSTYRAGEGS. The complete CDR3 reads CASSTYRAGEGSLFF.

On this clone: From the germline J gene comes the end of the CDR3, since the read stops 3 residues before it. V gene TRBV7-2 combines with J gene TRBJ2-3; the match to TRBD1 covers 7 bases. The CDR3 totals 14 residues. Germline values: CDR1 SGHTA, CDR2 FQGNSA. The DNA read from the CDR3 is TGTGCCAGCAGCCCGGGACAGCTCAATCAGCCG. Amino acids: CASSPGQLNQP. The CDR3 in its entirety is CASSPGQLNQPQYF.